The 20 T cell receptor beta chains below were found in one sample sequenced in a study of blood T cell repertoires in COVID-19. This table comes from immunoSEQ multiplex PCR, and its TCRdb copy is limited to in-frame clones, with some not included. This sample has about 150,000 clones, with 70% to 90% found just once. What was sequenced was peripheral blood. These receptors all stem from a human donor with acute or convalescent COVID-19. The donor label of this sample is uncertain.

This clone showed up just once. The CDR3 sequence is CASSPGQGRDTGELFF. In DNA, the CDR3 is TGCGCCAGCAGCCCCGGACAGGGAAGGGACACCGGGGAGCTGTTTTTT. The J gene is TRBJ2-2, the V gene TRBV5-1; 8 bases are shared with TRBD1. The CDR3 runs 16 residues. V was clipped by 4 bases and J by 3 bases; unmatched bases: 8. The germline gives CDR1 SGHRS, CDR2 YFSETQ.

This chain links TRBV6-6 with TRBJ2-5; TRBD2 aligns across 9 bases. The CDR3 extends over 14 amino acids. Germline CDR1 is MNHNY and CDR2 is SVGAGI (reference sequence). Trimming removed 6 bases from V and 2 bases from J; junction bases left unmatched: 4. This CDR3 is CASRKTSGQETQYF. The DNA of the CDR3 is TGTGCCAGCAGAAAGACTAGCGGTCAAGAGACCCAGTACTTC.

This clone has a single count. V and J are TRBV5-1 and TRBJ2-3; the match to TRBD2 covers 8 bases. Losses at the gene ends were 2 bases for V and 2 bases for J; bases not matched to a gene: 7. This CDR3 is built from 16 residues. Germline-derived CDR1 and CDR2 are SGHRS and YFSETQ. The CDR3 here is CASSFGTSGFTDTQYF. Here the CDR3 DNA reads TGCGCCAGCAGCTTTGGAACTAGCGGATTCACAGATACGCAGTATTTT.

This clone was recorded a few times. The same CDR3 also results from other DNA sequences found in this sample. The chain uses TRBV19 and TRBJ2-2; maybe TRBD2 (6 bases). CDR1 and CDR2 (germline): LNHDA, SQIVND (reference sequence). The CDR3 length is 15 residues. The V end was cut by 3 bases, the J end by 4 bases, with 12 bases between. CDR3 nucleotide sequence: TGTGCCAGTAGTATTCGGGGGAGGTTCACCGGGGAGCTGTTTTTT. Residues: CASSIRGRFTGELFF. The whole variable domain, filled in from reference TRBV19 and TRBJ2-2, reads DGGITQSPKYLFRKEGQNVTLSCEQNLNHDAMYWYRQDPGQGLRLIYYSQIVNDFQKGDIAEGYSVSREKKESFPLTVTSAQKNPTAFYLCASSIRGRFTGELFFGEGSRLTVL.

The chain couples TRBV19 to TRBJ2-1, with D unclear. This CDR3 has 11 amino acids. Germline V gene data show CDR1 as LNHDA and CDR2 as SQIVND (reference sequence). Trimming shortened V by 4 bases and J by 10 bases, and 8 bases separated the two germline ends. Written as DNA, the CDR3 is TGTGCCAGTAGTACGAGCTCCGAGCAGTTCTTC. Translating it yields CASSTSSEQFF.

The chain links TRBV10-3 to TRBJ1-4; D may be TRBD1 (5 bases). CDR3 length: 14 amino acids. CDR1 is ENHRY, CDR2 SYGVKD, per germline. The V end was cut by 0 bases, the J end by 13 bases, with 15 bases between. The CDR3 loop reads CAISESYSQGGLFF. The CDR3 coding sequence is TGTGCCATCAGTGAGTCGTACTCGCAGGGAGGACTGTTTTTT.

The chain combines TRBV29-1 with TRBJ1-2, with 9 bases that match TRBD1. Trimming at V came to 4 bases and at J to 6 bases, leaving 6 bases not matched to a gene. In germline, CDR1 is SQVTM, CDR2 ANQGSEA. CDR3 length equals 13 residues. The CDR3 DNA reads TGCAGCGTTGGGCCGGGACAGGGAAATGGCTACACCTTC. As protein: CSVGPGQGNGYTF. The variable domain in full, with the rest retrieved from reference TRBV29-1 and TRBJ1-2, is SAVISQKPSRDICQRGTSLTIQCQVDSQVTMMFWYRQQPGQSLTLIATANQGSEATYESGFVIDKFPISRPNLTFSTLTVSNMSPEDSSIYLCSVGPGQGNGYTFGSGTRLTVV.

This clone came up once. The chain joins TRBV5-1 to TRBJ1-3; TRBD1 matches at 8 bases. CDR1 and CDR2 from the germline V gene are SGHRS and YFSETQ. This CDR3 spans 17 amino acids. Losses at the gene ends were 0 bases for V and 1 base for J; bases not matched to a gene: 6. This chain's CDR3 is CASSLAAGGRSGNTIYF. CDR3 in DNA: TGCGCCAGCAGCTTGGCGGCAGGGGGCCGGTCTGGAAACACCATATATTTT.

The chain uses TRBV7-9 and TRBJ2-2; weak D call: TRBD2 (6 bases). The CDR3 covers 15 residues. Germline values: CDR1 SEHNR, CDR2 FQNEAQ (reference sequence). V shed 6 bases and J shed 3 bases, with 14 bases lying between them. The CDR3 region is CASRYGQRDTGELFF. Written as DNA, the CDR3 is TGTGCCAGCAGGTACGGTCAGCGGGACACCGGGGAGCTGTTTTTT.

This clone was detected once. The chain recombines TRBV7-9 with TRBJ2-5; no firm D call. The V and J ends lost 5 bases and 5 bases respectively, with 18 bases between them. The CDR3 totals 15 residues. Germline V gene data show CDR1 as SEHNR and CDR2 as FQNEAQ (reference sequence). The CDR3 DNA reads as TGTGCCAGCAGCCCCTCCGGCGGAAGTGGGGAGACCCAGTACTTC. Translated: CASSPSGGSGETQYF.

The V gene is TRBV24-1, the J gene TRBJ2-6; TRBD2 might be the D (6 bases). V shed 5 bases and J shed 0 bases, with 7 bases lying between them. The germline CDR1 and CDR2 sequences are KGHDR and SFDVKD. The CDR3 runs to 15 residues. The CDR3, as DNA: TGTGCCACCAGTGGGCGGGACTCTGGGGCCAACGTCCTGACTTTC. Translated, it gives CATSGRDSGANVLTF.

This chain connects TRBV5-5 to TRBJ2-1; a possible D gene is TRBD2 (6 bases). The V and J ends lost 4 bases and 0 bases respectively, with 14 bases between them. The germline V gene has CDR1 SGHKS and CDR2 YYEKEE (reference sequence). CDR3 length equals 16 residues. Here the CDR3 reads CASSAGLVSSYNEQFF. In DNA form, the CDR3 reads TGTGCCAGCAGCGCGGGACTTGTCAGCTCCTACAATGAGCAGTTCTTC.

The chain joins TRBV7-9 to TRBJ1-1; D is uncertain. This CDR3 has 11 amino acids. Germline CDR1 is SEHNR and CDR2 is FQNEAQ (reference sequence). Trimming removed 5 bases from V and 5 bases from J, with 6 bases in between. The chain's CDR3 is CASSPKTEAFF. The DNA of the CDR3 is TGTGCCAGCAGCCCAAAAACTGAAGCTTTCTTT.

The V and J genes are TRBV7-2 and TRBJ2-2; 12 nucleotides match TRBD2. There are 16 residues in the CDR3. The ends lost 5 bases at V and 0 bases at J; junction bases unmatched: 1. Looked up from germline, CDR1 is SGHTA and CDR2 is FQGNSA. The CDR3 protein is CASSRTSGTNTGELFF. The DNA of the CDR3 is TGTGCCAGCAGCCGGACTAGCGGGACGAACACCGGGGAGCTGTTTTTT.

The chain uses TRBV30 and TRBJ1-2, with unresolved D. The germline V and J ends were trimmed by 1 base and 7 bases, with 16 bases remaining between them. This CDR3 spans 14 amino acids. Germline CDR1 GTSNPN, CDR2 SVGIG (reference sequence). The CDR3 nucleotides read TGTGCCTGGAGTGCCAAATCTCAACGGGGTGGCTACACCTTC. Protein sequence: CAWSAKSQRGGYTF.

The chain combines TRBV30 with TRBJ1-6; D is perhaps TRBD1 (6 bases). This CDR3 comprises 15 residues. Between the trimmed V and J ends, which lost 2 bases and 5 bases, there was a span of 13 bases. The germline V gene encodes CDR1 GTSNPN and CDR2 SVGIG (reference sequence). CDR3 region: CAWSLRGLDNSPLHF. CDR3 in DNA: TGTGCCTGGAGTCTAAGGGGGTTAGATAATTCACCCCTCCACTTT.

This clone came up a few times. The chain links TRBV5-6 to TRBJ1-6; TRBD1 aligns across 8 bases. The germline V gene has CDR1 SGHDT and CDR2 YYEEEE. The CDR3 is 18 amino acids. Trimming cost V 4 bases and J 9 bases; bases outside gene matches: 18. The DNA for the CDR3 is TGTGCCAGCAGCCTAGGACAGGGTCGTCCATTTGGGTTTTCACCCCTCCACTTT. It encodes CASSLGQGRPFGFSPLHF.

CDR3 bases: TGCAGCGTTGAAGATGGAGGCGGAAACTATGGCTACACCTTC. It translates to CSVEDGGGNYGYTF. The V gene is TRBV29-1, the J gene TRBJ1-2; no clear D. Between the trimmed V and J ends, which lost 0 bases and 2 bases, there was a span of 10 bases. The CDR3 is made up of 14 amino acids. Germline CDR1 is SQVTM and CDR2 is ANQGSEA.

The V gene is TRBV5-1, the J gene TRBJ2-5; the D gene is possibly TRBD2 (5 bases). The CDR3 contains 14 residues. The V end was cut by 0 bases, the J end by 1 base, with 7 bases between. Germline CDR1 and CDR2: SGHRS and YFSETQ. CDR3 bases: TGCGCCAGCAGCTTGGGAGGGCCCCAAGAGACCCAGTACTTC. Its translation: CASSLGGPQETQYF.

This rearrangement joins TRBV19 to TRBJ2-3; 11 bases align to TRBD2. Germline values: CDR1 LNHDA, CDR2 SQIVND (reference sequence). The V and J ends lost 3 bases and 5 bases, in that order; junction bases with no gene match: 4. The CDR3 contains 15 residues. CDR3 sequence: CASSMRLAGGDTQYF. In DNA form, the CDR3 reads TGTGCCAGTAGTATGCGTCTAGCGGGGGGAGATACGCAGTATTTT.